This T cell receptor beta chain was captured by sequencing in a study of OX40 agonist ivuxolimab in advanced cancers. Study overall: Given to patients was ivuxolimab, an agonistic anti-OX40 (CD134) antibody. Antecedent anti-PD-1, anti-PD-L1 or anti-CTLA-4 therapy was permissible, with roughly 36% having received some. Study-level results: Nonresponders included some who also had low normalized T-cell clonal expansion.

The data were produced by immunoSEQ multiplex PCR, yet TCRdb's version contains in-frame clones alone and is incomplete. The data hold about 55,000 clones, with roughly 90% observed a single time. Concerning this clone itself: No antigen is known for it.

Any history of autoimmune disease or systemic immunosuppression disqualified patients. This CDR3 has 16 residues. Looked up from germline, CDR1 is MDHEN and CDR2 is SYDVKM. The V segment lost 5 bases and the J segment 7 bases; nucleotides outside the gene matches: 11. This chain links TRBV28 with TRBJ1-2; TRBD1 matches 12 bases. This TCR was recovered from an adult with an advanced solid tumor such as melanoma, head and neck, liver or kidney cancer. Sequenced here: CD4+ or CD8+ T cells sorted from blood, sampled in a trial of the OX40 agonist ivuxolimab. CDR3 protein: CASSPPGQGASGGYTF. CDR3 DNA: TGTGCCAGCAGTCCTCCGGGACAGGGGGCGTCCGGTGGCTACACCTTC.